The next 6 T cell receptor beta chains were all read from a single sample in a study of CD8+ T cells in alopecia areata. Investigators isolated RNA and reverse transcribed it into cDNA to act as the sequencing template. TCRdb keeps only in-frame clones here, not all; method: immunoSEQ multiplex PCR. The sample yields roughly 100,000 clones, less than 70% seen once. The sequenced sample was CD4+ T cells sorted from blood. These receptors originate from a human donor in good health.

CDR3 coding DNA: TGCGCCAGCAGCTTGGCTCCGGGACCACTATTTCCCAATGAGCAGTTCTTC. This encodes CASSLAPGPLFPNEQFF. This rearrangement joins TRBV5-1 to TRBJ2-1; D tentatively fits TRBD1 or TRBD2 (5 bases each). This CDR3 region has 17 residues. Trimming shortened V by 0 bases and J by 6 bases, and 19 bases separated the two germline ends. Germline V CDR1 and CDR2: SGHRS, YFSETQ.

The chain joins TRBV6-6 to TRBJ2-1; 7 bases map to TRBD2. In germline, CDR1 is MNHNY, CDR2 SVGAGI (reference sequence). The CDR3 length is 16 residues. Losses at the gene ends were 0 bases for V and 10 bases for J; bases not matched to a gene: 12. CDR3 coding DNA: TGTGCCAGCAGTTACTCGACTAGCCCCCGTTTGAGGGAGCAGTTCTTC. Protein product: CASSYSTSPRLREQFF.

The chain employs TRBV29-1 and TRBJ2-2; unclear D gene. V lost 6 bases to trimming and J lost 6 bases, with 11 bases between them. This CDR3 contains 12 residues. Germline CDR1 SQVTM, CDR2 ANQGSEA. This CDR3 reads CSVAPNSGELFF. CDR3 bases: TGCAGCGTCGCCCCCAACTCCGGGGAGCTGTTTTTT.

The sample holds one count of this clone. The chain couples TRBV7-2 to TRBJ2-7; 12 bases are a match to TRBD2. CDR3 length: 17 amino acids. V dropped 1 base and J dropped 6; count of bases not matched to a gene: 10. Germline CDR1 is SGHTA and CDR2 is FQGNSA. The CDR3: CASSLVNLAGGPVEQYF. Written as DNA, the CDR3 is TGTGCCAGCAGCTTAGTTAACCTAGCGGGGGGGCCGGTCGAGCAGTACTTC.

The V call is TRBV5-1, the J call TRBJ2-5; TRBD2 matches at 14 bases. This CDR3 contains 16 residues. Germline CDR1 SGHRS, CDR2 YFSETQ. V lost 3 bases, J lost 1 base, and 2 bases stayed unmatched. As DNA, the CDR3 is TGCGCCAGCAGCTGGGGGACTAGCGGGGGCCAAGAGACCCAGTACTTC. Protein product: CASSWGTSGGQETQYF.

The gene calls are TRBV4-3 and TRBJ2-6; perhaps TRBD1 as D (6 bases). V lost 4 bases, J lost 0 bases, and 10 bases lay in between. This CDR3 spans 16 amino acids. The germline CDR1 and CDR2 sequences are LGHNA and YSLEER. Here the CDR3 reads CASSPGHLSGANVLTF. The CDR3 region has the DNA TGCGCCAGCAGCCCGGGACACCTCTCTGGGGCCAACGTCCTGACTTTC.